A single sample gave rise to the 32 T cell receptor beta chains below, sequenced in a study of OX40 agonist ivuxolimab in advanced cancers. The assay was immunoSEQ multiplex PCR, and TCRdb's table has in-frame clones only and misses some. The table lists tens of thousands of clones, around 90% of them singletons. The sequenced sample was CD4+ or CD8+ T cells sorted from blood, obtained in a trial of the OX40 agonist ivuxolimab. These receptors were obtained from an adult with an advanced solid tumor such as melanoma, head and neck, liver or kidney cancer.

V and J are TRBV5-6 and TRBJ1-1; D not certain. Per germline, CDR1 SGHDT and CDR2 YYEEEE. Trimming took 0 bases from V and 1 from J, leaving 10 bases between them. This CDR3 spans 15 amino acids. The CDR3: CASSLVSRANTEAFF. The CDR3 bases are TGTGCCAGCAGCTTGGTGAGCAGAGCGAACACTGAAGCTTTCTTT.

The chain carries TRBV7-8 and TRBJ2-5; 8 positions match TRBD2. With 10 bases clipped from V and 3 bases from J, the junction kept 10 bases outside the gene matches. CDR3 length: 14 residues. Germline V lookup: CDR1 SGHVS, CDR2 FQNEAQ. CDR3 sequence reads: CATPGMGLEETQYF. The CDR3 nucleotides read TGTGCCACTCCCGGGATGGGACTAGAAGAGACCCAGTACTTC.

The chain uses TRBV6-5 and TRBJ2-7, with D perhaps matching TRBD1 (6 bases). The CDR3 extends over 15 amino acids. Per germline, CDR1 MNHEY and CDR2 SVGAGI. Trimming removed 6 bases at V and 1 base at J, with 16 bases between. The CDR3 sequence is CASSRPWDMSYEQYF. The DNA of the CDR3 is TGTGCCAGCAGCCGCCCCTGGGACATGTCCTACGAGCAGTACTTC.

The J gene is TRBJ2-7, the V gene TRBV19; 14 nucleotides agree with TRBD2. With V trimmed by 3 bases and J by 3 bases, 10 bases remained unmatched. There are 18 residues in the CDR3. Germline V gene sequence: CDR1 LNHDA, CDR2 SQIVND (reference sequence). This CDR3 is CASSMAGTSGSLIYEQYF. Written as DNA, the CDR3 is TGTGCCAGTAGTATGGCTGGGACTAGCGGGAGTTTGATCTACGAGCAGTACTTC.

The chain carries TRBV9 and TRBJ2-4; no definite D call. Trimming shortened V by 4 bases and J by 1 base, and 15 bases separated the two germline ends. Germline CDR1 is SGDLS and CDR2 is YYNGEE. This CDR3 is 16 amino acids long. The CDR3 sequence is CASSSQFEDAKNIQYF. CDR3 DNA: TGTGCCAGCAGCTCTCAATTTGAGGACGCCAAAAACATTCAGTACTTC.

The rearrangement links TRBV5-1 to TRBJ2-5, with 7 bases fitting TRBD2. V lost 5 bases and J lost 1; bases outside the gene matches: 8. CDR3 length equals 15 residues. Per germline, CDR1 SGHRS and CDR2 YFSETQ. CDR3 sequence reads: CASRSDSGLQETQYF. In DNA, the CDR3 is TGCGCCAGCAGGTCAGATAGCGGGCTCCAAGAGACCCAGTACTTC.

The CDR3 here is CASSRVGAGADTQYF. CDR3 nucleotide sequence: TGTGCCAGCAGCCGCGTAGGGGCGGGGGCAGATACGCAGTATTTT. The V gene is TRBV5-4, the J gene TRBJ2-3, with 7 bases aligning to TRBD2. The CDR3 length is 15 residues. Germline-derived CDR1 and CDR2 are SGHNT and YYREEE (reference sequence). Unmatched junction bases numbered 9, after V lost 4 bases and J lost 4 bases.

CDR3 coding DNA: TGTGCCAGCAGCGCAGACAGGGTCGAGCAGTACTTC. This translates into CASSADRVEQYF. The chain has TRBV7-9 and TRBJ2-5; TRBD1 agrees at 7 bases. TRBJ2-7 matches the DNA end more closely, so the J call is doubtful. The CDR3 sequence is 12 residues long. In germline, CDR1 is SEHNR, CDR2 FQNEAQ (reference sequence).

About this clone itself: A junction end diverges from the germline sequence, so it may reflect a read error. This chain links TRBV10-1 with TRBJ1-2; TRBD1 is a possible D gene (5 bases). The CDR3 loop spans 14 amino acids. Germline V lookup: CDR1 WNHNN, CDR2 SYGVQD (reference sequence). The CDR3 loop is CASSESPDRGGRHF. The CDR3 DNA reads TGCGCCAGCAGTGAGAGCCCCGACAGAGGCGGCCGACACTTC.

V usage is TRBV10-3 and J usage is TRBJ2-3, with TRBD1 as a possible D gene (5 bases). Trimming removed 10 bases at V and 2 bases at J, with 7 bases between. The CDR3 is made up of 11 amino acids. Germline V gene lookup returns CDR1 ENHRY and CDR2 SYGVKD. The CDR3 DNA sequence: TGTGCCAGCAGGGTCACAGATACGCAGTATTTT. Protein product: CASRVTDTQYF.

Turning to this clone: Different DNA sequences within this sample yield the same CDR3. The J gene is TRBJ2-3, the V gene TRBV5-1, with 7 bases identical to TRBD2. CDR3 length: 15 residues. V dropped 5 bases and J dropped 0; count of bases not matched to a gene: 6. Per the germline V gene, CDR1 is SGHRS and CDR2 is YFSETQ. CDR3 nucleotide sequence: TGCGCCAGCAGTTTAAGCGGGGTTAGCACAGATACGCAGTATTTT. This translates into CASSLSGVSTDTQYF.

This chain links TRBV19 with TRBJ2-3; perhaps TRBD1 as D (6 bases). The CDR3 sequence is 12 residues long. Trimming took 9 bases from V and 6 from J, leaving 13 bases between them. The V gene's germline CDR1 is LNHDA and CDR2 SQIVND (reference sequence). As DNA, the CDR3 is TGTGCCAGCAGGGGTTTTATGGATACGCAGTATTTT. Translation gives CASRGFMDTQYF.

V and J are TRBV7-9 and TRBJ1-3; maybe TRBD1 (5 bases). The CDR3 is 14 amino acids. Germline V gene lookup returns CDR1 SEHNR and CDR2 FQNEAQ (reference sequence). V was pared by 2 bases and J by 3 bases, with 8 bases between. The CDR3, as DNA: TGTGCCAGCAGCTTAAGGCAGGGTGGAAACACCATATATTTT. Translation: CASSLRQGGNTIYF.

The chain has TRBV9 and TRBJ2-1; 8 bases match TRBD2. Trimming removed 0 bases from V and 8 bases from J; junction bases left unmatched: 10. The germline CDR1 and CDR2 sequences are SGDLS and YYNGEE. The CDR3 is made up of 16 amino acids. Here the CDR3 DNA reads TGTGCCAGCAGCGTAGGTTCGGCGGGAGGAACCCATGAGCAGTTCTTC. It encodes CASSVGSAGGTHEQFF.

The chain couples TRBV30 to TRBJ2-5, with unresolved D. The CDR3 is 13 amino acids. The germline V gene has CDR1 GTSNPN and CDR2 SVGIG (reference sequence). Trimming took 2 bases from V and 2 from J, leaving 9 bases between them. DNA for the CDR3: TGTGCCTGGAGTACTTCCAATCAAGAGACCCAGTACTTC. It yields the protein CAWSTSNQETQYF.

Here the CDR3 DNA reads TGTGCCAGCAGTAAGGGGATGAAAGCCTACGAGCAGTACTTC. Its translation: CASSKGMKAYEQYF. The chain joins TRBV9 to TRBJ2-7; TRBD1 might be the D (5 bases). V dropped 5 bases and J dropped 2 bases, with 14 bases sitting between them. There are 14 residues in the CDR3. Germline V gives CDR1 SGDLS, CDR2 YYNGEE.

The rearrangement joins TRBV19 to TRBJ1-2; D unresolved. This CDR3 region has 14 residues. Germline lookup yields CDR1 LNHDA and CDR2 SQIVND (reference sequence). V lost 1 base, J lost 0 bases, and 6 bases lay in between. In DNA form, the CDR3 reads TGTGCCAGTAGTATAGGGTCGACTAACTATGGCTACACCTTC. Translating gives CASSIGSTNYGYTF.

The chain is built from TRBV14 and TRBJ1-1; TRBD1 is a possible D gene (5 bases). The CDR3 has 14 residues. In germline, CDR1 is SGHDN, CDR2 FVKESK. V lost 3 bases and J 1 base, leaving 9 bases between the germline ends. CDR3: CASSQEGRNTEAFF. CDR3 nucleotide sequence: TGTGCCAGCAGCCAGGAGGGACGGAACACTGAAGCTTTCTTT.

This rearrangement joins TRBV10-3 to TRBJ2-7; 9 bases match TRBD1. The J segment lost 5 bases and the V segment lost 9 bases, leaving 11 bases of the junction unmatched. Germline V gene sequence: CDR1 ENHRY, CDR2 SYGVKD. There are 14 residues in the CDR3. The CDR3 DNA sequence: TGTGCCATTAAACCGGGACAGGGTCTCAACGAGCAGTACTTC. It yields the protein CAIKPGQGLNEQYF.

The J gene is TRBJ2-7, the V gene TRBV7-8, with D possibly matching TRBD2 (6 bases). Between the trimmed V and J ends, which lost 4 bases and 0 bases, there was a span of 16 bases. CDR1 SGHVS and CDR2 FQNEAQ come from the germline V gene. This CDR3 has 16 residues. The CDR3: CASSSRSGGTSYEQYF. CDR3 coding DNA: TGTGCCAGCAGCTCCAGGAGTGGCGGGACCTCCTACGAGCAGTACTTC.

The chain is built from TRBV14 and TRBJ2-7, with 16 bases lining up with TRBD2. The CDR3 extends over 16 amino acids. The J segment lost 4 bases and the V segment lost 3 bases, leaving 3 bases of the junction unmatched. Per the germline V gene, CDR1 is SGHDN and CDR2 is FVKESK. The CDR3, as DNA: TGTGCCAGCAGCCAGGGACTAGCGGGAGGGCCTTACGAGCAGTACTTC. This codes for CASSQGLAGGPYEQYF.

The rearrangement links TRBV6-6 to TRBJ1-6; 7 bases are a match to TRBD1. CDR1 and CDR2 (germline): MNHNY, SVGAGI (reference sequence). The V and J ends lost 5 bases and 9 bases, in that order; junction bases with no gene match: 10. CDR3 length: 15 amino acids. The CDR3 coding sequence is TGTGCCAGCAGTACAGGGGCCAAGGGTAGTTCACCCCTCCACTTT. Its protein is CASSTGAKGSSPLHF.

The genes are TRBV7-2 and TRBJ2-1, with 12 bases lining up with TRBD2. This CDR3 comprises 17 residues. V shed 4 bases and J 6 bases; nucleotides not matched to a gene: 10. CDR1 and CDR2 from the germline V gene are SGHTA and FQGNSA. DNA of the CDR3: TGTGCCAGCAGCTCCGGGACTAGCGGGCGGCGGACCAATGAGCAGTTCTTC. Translating it yields CASSSGTSGRRTNEQFF.

The chain carries TRBV7-2 and TRBJ2-7; 9 nucleotides match TRBD2. In germline, CDR1 is SGHTA, CDR2 FQGNSA. CDR3 length: 17 amino acids. Trimming cost V 1 base and J 6 bases; bases outside gene matches: 13. CDR3 sequence (DNA): TGTGCCAGCAGCTTAGATGGTAGCGGGAGACCCGTTGGCGAGCAGTACTTC. The encoded protein is CASSLDGSGRPVGEQYF.

The gene calls are TRBV7-8 and TRBJ1-5; 9 bases align to TRBD1. The CDR3 is 14 residues long. Trimming took 8 bases from V and 5 from J; bases not matched to a gene: 7. Germline V CDR1 and CDR2: SGHVS, FQNEAQ. CDR3 region: CASGEQGAYQPQHF. CDR3 nucleotides: TGTGCCAGCGGAGAACAGGGGGCTTATCAGCCCCAGCATTTT.

The V gene is TRBV7-9, the J gene TRBJ2-6, with 11 bases aligning to TRBD1. Germline V gives CDR1 SEHNR, CDR2 FQNEAQ (reference sequence). There are 17 residues in the CDR3. The V gene end was trimmed by 3 bases and the J gene end by 0 bases; junction bases not matched to a gene: 1. The CDR3 DNA sequence: TGTGCCAGCAGCTTGGGGACAGGGGGCTCTGGGGCCAACGTCCTGACTTTC. Amino acids: CASSLGTGGSGANVLTF.

The table lists this clone with a few counts. The chain's CDR3 is CSVTGGPSGETQYF. The CDR3 DNA follows: TGCAGCGTGACCGGGGGTCCATCGGGGGAGACCCAGTACTTC. The chain has TRBV29-1 and TRBJ2-5; a possible D gene is TRBD2 (6 bases). Germline values: CDR1 SQVTM, CDR2 ANQGSEA. The CDR3 sequence is 14 residues long. The V gene lost 6 bases and the J gene lost 5 bases, with 19 bases spanning the gap.

The CDR3 nucleotides read TGTGCCAGCAGCAAACCCAGGGTTCCAGATACGCAGTATTTT. As protein: CASSKPRVPDTQYF. V gene TRBV7-8 combines with J gene TRBJ2-3; D might be TRBD1 (5 bases). Between the trimmed V and J ends, which lost 5 bases and 4 bases, there was a span of 13 bases. CDR1 is SGHVS and CDR2 is FQNEAQ in the germline V gene. This CDR3 spans 14 amino acids.

This rearrangement joins TRBV28 to TRBJ2-3, with D possibly matching TRBD2 (6 bases). This CDR3 comprises 14 residues. Germline CDR1 is MDHEN and CDR2 is SYDVKM. The V end lost 4 bases, the J end lost 3 bases, and 11 bases lay between the germline ends. CDR3 in DNA: TGTGCCAGCAGTTCCCCCGGGACTACAGATACGCAGTATTTT. Protein: CASSSPGTTDTQYF.

The rearrangement links TRBV5-1 to TRBJ2-7, with D unresolved. The CDR3 loop spans 15 amino acids. Trimming left V 4 bases short and J 2 bases short, with 16 bases between. Germline V CDR1 and CDR2: SGHRS, YFSETQ. DNA for the CDR3: TGCGCCAGCAGCCCCGACTCCAAACGGGCCTACGAGCAGTACTTC. Its protein is CASSPDSKRAYEQYF.

V usage is TRBV6-1 and J usage is TRBJ1-3; maybe TRBD1 (5 bases). Germline V lookup: CDR1 MNHNS, CDR2 SASEGT. V was pared by 1 base and J by 4 bases, with 17 bases between. The CDR3 is 17 amino acids. The CDR3: CASSEGEGPPGGNTIYF. DNA for the CDR3: TGTGCCAGCAGTGAAGGGGAGGGACCTCCTGGAGGAAACACCATATATTTT.

The chain couples TRBV7-3 to TRBJ1-5; no reliable D call. The CDR3 is 19 amino acids. Trimming removed 5 bases from V and 4 bases from J, with 27 bases in between. Germline lookup yields CDR1 SGHTA and CDR2 FQGTGA. CDR3 bases: TGTGCCAGCAGCAATTATTGGTCGGGGAGTAGGGTTTTGAATCAGCCCCAGCATTTT. Translated: CASSNYWSGSRVLNQPQHF.